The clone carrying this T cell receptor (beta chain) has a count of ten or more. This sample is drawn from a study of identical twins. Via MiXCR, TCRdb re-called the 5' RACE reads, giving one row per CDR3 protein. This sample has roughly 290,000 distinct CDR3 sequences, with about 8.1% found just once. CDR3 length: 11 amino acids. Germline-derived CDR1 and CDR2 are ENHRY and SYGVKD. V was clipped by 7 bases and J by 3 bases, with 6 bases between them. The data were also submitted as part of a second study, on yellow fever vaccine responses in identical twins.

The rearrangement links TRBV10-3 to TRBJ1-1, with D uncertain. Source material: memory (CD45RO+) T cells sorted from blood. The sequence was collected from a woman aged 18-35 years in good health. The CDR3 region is CAIMADTEAFF. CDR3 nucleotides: TGTGCCATCATGGCAGACACTGAAGCTTTCTTT.